The 29 T cell receptor beta chains given below trace back to one sample, sequenced in a study of control samples from healthy donors and cancer patients. Here immunoSEQ multiplex PCR was the method, and the copy in TCRdb shows in-frame clones only, minus some. Of around 120,000 clones detected, 80% to 95% appear once; the ten largest clones hold 6.5% to 9%. Sequenced: blood. Receptor source: a woman aged 18-30 years in good health.

CDR3 nucleotides: TGTGCCAGCAGTGTCAACTACTACGAGCAGTACTTC. It codes for CASSVNYYEQYF. The chain couples TRBV2 to TRBJ2-7; D gene unclear. This CDR3 is 12 amino acids long. Germline CDR1 reads SNHLY; CDR2 reads FYNNEI. Trimming pared 4 bases from V and 3 bases from J, leaving 7 bases between.

The genes are TRBV2 and TRBJ2-4; D is perhaps TRBD1 or TRBD2 (5 bases each). This CDR3 has 13 amino acids. Trimming took 4 bases from V and 6 from J, leaving 10 bases between them. Germline V gene data show CDR1 as SNHLY and CDR2 as FYNNEI. The CDR3 DNA reads TGTGCCAGCAGTGTCCGGGACGTAAACATTCAGTACTTC. Protein: CASSVRDVNIQYF.

The chain employs TRBV7-9 and TRBJ1-4; 10 bases fit TRBD1. CDR3 size: 15 residues. Germline V gene data show CDR1 as SEHNR and CDR2 as FQNEAQ (reference sequence). V trimming: 1 base; J trimming: 8 bases; junction bases outside the gene matches: 4. The DNA for the CDR3 is TGTGCCAGCAGCTTAGGGGACAGGGGCGGAGAAAAACTGTTTTTT. It yields the protein CASSLGDRGGEKLFF.

This clone has only a few counts. The rearrangement uses TRBV4-3 and TRBJ2-3; weak D call: TRBD1 (5 bases). The V and J ends lost 6 bases and 2 bases respectively, with 9 bases between them. CDR3 length: 13 amino acids. Germline-derived CDR1 and CDR2 are LGHNA and YSLEER. The CDR3 is CASSPGYTDTQYF. In DNA form, the CDR3 reads TGCGCCAGCAGTCCAGGGTACACAGATACGCAGTATTTT.

The chain uses TRBV7-9 and TRBJ1-1; D perhaps matches TRBD1 (6 bases). V gave up 6 bases and J gave up 3 bases, with 20 bases separating them. The length of the CDR3 is 16 residues. The germline CDR1 and CDR2 sequences are SEHNR and FQNEAQ (reference sequence). The CDR3 sequence: CASSPSGGGGHTEAFF. CDR3 DNA: TGTGCCAGCAGTCCCTCGGGGGGAGGGGGACACACTGAAGCTTTCTTT.

The chain carries TRBV10-2 and TRBJ2-3, with 14 bases lining up with TRBD2. V shed 5 bases, J shed 4 bases, and the junction held 5 bases outside the gene matches. Germline CDR1 reads WSHSY; CDR2 reads SAAADI. The CDR3 is 16 amino acids. The CDR3 loop is CASSFGTSGGADTQYF. CDR3 DNA: TGCGCCAGCAGTTTTGGGACTAGCGGGGGAGCAGATACGCAGTATTTT.

This sequence joins TRBV27 and TRBJ2-3, with D unresolved. V lost 4 bases to trimming and J lost 6 bases, with 11 bases between them. The CDR3 runs to 13 residues. CDR1 is MNHEY, CDR2 SMNVEV, per germline (reference sequence). The CDR3 region is CASSSPTKDTQYF. For the CDR3, the DNA is TGTGCCAGCAGTTCACCCACTAAGGATACGCAGTATTTT.

The rearrangement joins TRBV7-6 to TRBJ2-7, with TRBD2 matching 16 bases. CDR3 length equals 17 residues. Germline V gene sequence: CDR1 SGHVS, CDR2 FNYEAQ. Losses at the gene ends were 4 bases for V and 7 bases for J; bases not matched to a gene: 10. CDR3: CASSSPGLAGGPREQYF. In DNA form, the CDR3 reads TGTGCCAGCAGCTCGCCGGGACTAGCGGGAGGGCCCCGGGAGCAGTACTTC.

The chain has TRBV7-2 and TRBJ1-5; 10 bases line up with TRBD1. The CDR3 is 13 amino acids. V lost 8 bases and J lost 4; bases outside the gene matches: 2. CDR1 and CDR2 from the germline V gene are SGHTA and FQGNSA. As DNA, the CDR3 is TGTGCCAGCGCGGGACAGGGGAATCAGCCCCAGCATTTT. This gives the protein CASAGQGNQPQHF.

The rearrangement uses TRBV5-4 and TRBJ1-1, with D perhaps TRBD1 (5 bases). Trimming took 2 bases from V and 11 from J, leaving 16 bases between them. The CDR3 totals 13 residues. CDR1 SGHNT and CDR2 YYREEE come from the germline V gene (reference sequence). The CDR3 nucleotides read TGTGCCAGCAGCTTCGGGGCCACCAGCCCGGCTTTCTTT. Its translation: CASSFGATSPAFF.

This chain links TRBV5-4 with TRBJ2-7, with 9 bases fitting TRBD1. V lost 4 bases to trimming and J lost 2 bases; unmatched junction nucleotides: 7. The CDR3 runs 15 residues. Germline CDR1 SGHNT, CDR2 YYREEE (reference sequence). The CDR3 sequence is CASSIAGTGTYEQYF. The CDR3 nucleotides read TGTGCCAGCAGCATCGCCGGGACAGGGACCTACGAGCAGTACTTC. The full variable domain, completed using reference TRBV5-4 and TRBJ2-7, is ETGVTQSPTHLIKTRGQQVTLRCSSQSGHNTVSWYQQALGQGPQFIFQYYREEENGRGNFPPRFSGLQFPNYSSELNVNALELDDSALYLCASSIAGTGTYEQYFGPGTRLTVT.

This clone was counted only a few times. The genes are TRBV28 and TRBJ1-2, with D possibly TRBD1 on 5 matching bases. Germline V gene sequence: CDR1 MDHEN, CDR2 SYDVKM. With 3 bases removed from V and 4 bases from J, the gap between germline ends came to 18 bases. The CDR3 runs to 16 residues. The CDR3 DNA reads TGTGCCAGCAGTTTCGGGTGGCGACAGTCCCTCTATGGCTACACCTTC. The encoded protein is CASSFGWRQSLYGYTF.

The chain employs TRBV19 and TRBJ1-2; TRBD1 matches 7 bases. CDR1 and CDR2 from the germline V gene are LNHDA and SQIVND (reference sequence). With 4 bases clipped from V and 7 bases from J, the junction kept 12 bases outside the gene matches. The CDR3 totals 15 residues. The CDR3 protein is CASSTDRVYFGGYTF. The DNA of the CDR3 is TGTGCCAGTAGTACCGACAGGGTTTACTTTGGTGGCTACACCTTC. Using reference TRBV19 and TRBJ1-2 for the parts outside the CDR3, the full variable domain is DGGITQSPKYLFRKEGQNVTLSCEQNLNHDAMYWYRQDPGQGLRLIYYSQIVNDFQKGDIAEGYSVSREKKESFPLTVTSAQKNPTAFYLCASSTDRVYFGGYTFGSGTRLTVV.

The J gene is TRBJ2-7, the V gene TRBV6-5, with TRBD1 matching 11 bases. V lost 4 bases to trimming and J lost 4 bases; unmatched junction nucleotides: 6. Looked up from germline, CDR1 is MNHEY and CDR2 is SVGAGI. The CDR3 is 15 residues long. CDR3 nucleotide sequence: TGTGCCAGCAGTTCCCTACGGGACAGGGGGTACGAGCAGTACTTC. Its translation is CASSSLRDRGYEQYF.

The V gene is TRBV18, the J gene TRBJ2-3; a weak D match, TRBD1 (7 bases). Germline V lookup: CDR1 KGHSH, CDR2 LQKENI. V lost 3 bases and J 6 bases, leaving 13 bases between the germline ends. CDR3 length equals 14 residues. CDR3 DNA: TGTGCCAGCTCACCGAACAGGGGAGGCGATACGCAGTATTTT. Translating gives CASSPNRGGDTQYF.

CDR3 sequence: CASSHFRKETQYF. The CDR3 DNA follows: TGCGCCAGCAGCCACTTCCGGAAAGAGACCCAGTACTTC. V and J are TRBV4-3 and TRBJ2-5; D uncertain. The CDR3 has 13 residues. With 3 bases removed from V and 3 bases from J, the gap between germline ends came to 8 bases. Per germline, CDR1 LGHNA and CDR2 YSLEER.

V usage is TRBV6-2 or TRBV6-3 and J usage is TRBJ2-5, with TRBD2 as a possible D gene (7 bases). The CDR3 contains 15 residues. CDR1 and CDR2 from the germline V gene are MNHEY and SVGEGT. The V and J ends lost 2 bases and 5 bases respectively, with 15 bases between them. DNA for the CDR3: TGTGCCAGCAGTTACGGGGGGGGGCCGCGGGAGACCCAGTACTTC. Translated, it gives CASSYGGGPRETQYF.

The table lists this clone with a count of one. V gene TRBV29-1 combines with J gene TRBJ1-2, with 7 bases identical to TRBD1. The V segment lost 4 bases and the J segment 7 bases; nucleotides outside the gene matches: 15. CDR1 is SQVTM, CDR2 ANQGSEA, per germline. There are 15 residues in the CDR3. Here the CDR3 DNA reads TGCAGCGTTGGAGTTCCCAGGGGGGAGCGATTTGGCTACACCTTC. Protein sequence: CSVGVPRGERFGYTF.

The chain combines TRBV6-4 with TRBJ2-1; D possibly corresponds to TRBD2 (6 bases). This CDR3 comprises 15 residues. The germline V gene encodes CDR1 MRHNA and CDR2 SNTAGT. The V end was cut by 3 bases, the J end by 1 base, with 10 bases between. CDR3 sequence (DNA): TGTGCCAGCAGTGAGCGAGCGGGTTCCTACAATGAGCAGTTCTTC. Encoded protein: CASSERAGSYNEQFF.

The J gene is TRBJ1-1, the V gene TRBV2; D gene unclear. This CDR3 comprises 16 residues. Germline CDR1 reads SNHLY; CDR2 reads FYNNEI. Trimming took off 2 bases at V and 0 bases at J, with 13 bases between the two ends. CDR3: CASSERELRMNTEAFF. The CDR3 nucleotides read TGTGCCAGCAGTGAACGGGAGCTTCGCATGAACACTGAAGCTTTCTTT.

This chain links TRBV28 with TRBJ1-4; possibly TRBD1 for D (6 bases). Germline lookup yields CDR1 MDHEN and CDR2 SYDVKM. CDR3 length equals 14 residues. V lost 4 bases, J lost 8 bases, and 14 bases lay in between. CDR3 nucleotide sequence: TGTGCCAGCAGTTCGACAGGAGGTTGGGAAAAACTGTTTTTT. Amino acids: CASSSTGGWEKLFF.

This sequence joins TRBV7-9 and TRBJ2-3; D is unclear. The CDR3 has 16 amino acids. Trimming pared 1 base from V and 0 bases from J, leaving 11 bases between. Germline V lookup: CDR1 SEHNR, CDR2 FQNEAQ (reference sequence). The chain's CDR3 is CASSLVAHPSTDTQYF. The CDR3, as DNA: TGTGCCAGCAGCTTAGTTGCCCACCCGAGCACAGATACGCAGTATTTT.

V and J are TRBV7-9 and TRBJ1-4; TRBD1 might be the D (5 bases). Looked up from germline, CDR1 is SEHNR and CDR2 is FQNEAQ (reference sequence). Deletions cut 4 bases from V and 1 base from J, with 13 bases between. This CDR3 comprises 16 residues. The CDR3 protein is CASSSPPGGTNEKLFF. In DNA form, the CDR3 reads TGTGCCAGCAGCTCTCCCCCGGGGGGAACTAATGAAAAACTGTTTTTT.

This chain uses TRBV29-1 with TRBJ1-1; TRBD1 matches at 7 bases. Germline lookup yields CDR1 SQVTM and CDR2 ANQGSEA. The J segment lost 1 base and the V segment lost 7 bases, leaving 3 bases of the junction unmatched. The CDR3 extends over 12 amino acids. In DNA form, the CDR3 reads TGCAGCGGGAACAGGGGGAACACTGAAGCTTTCTTT. Translation: CSGNRGNTEAFF.

V and J are TRBV6-6 and TRBJ1-2; D ambiguous. Germline assignment: CDR1 MNHNY and CDR2 SVGAGI (reference sequence). CDR3 length equals 14 residues. Trimming removed 4 bases from V and 5 bases from J, with 14 bases in between. DNA of the CDR3: TGTGCCAGCAGTTTTTCGGAGGGCGGGTATGGCTACACCTTC. It codes for CASSFSEGGYGYTF.

V usage is TRBV19 and J usage is TRBJ2-3; 7 bases fit TRBD2. CDR3 length: 17 residues. Per germline, CDR1 LNHDA and CDR2 SQIVND (reference sequence). J was trimmed by 2 bases and V by 1 base; bases with no gene match: 9. The CDR3 region is CASSIVVSGEVTDTQYF. The CDR3 DNA is TGTGCCAGTAGTATAGTAGTAAGCGGGGAGGTCACAGATACGCAGTATTTT.

J is TRBJ2-1 and V is TRBV5-4; D remains ambiguous. CDR3 length: 14 amino acids. CDR1 SGHNT and CDR2 YYREEE come from the germline V gene (reference sequence). The V end was cut by 4 bases, the J end by 0 bases, with 8 bases between. CDR3 residues: CASSSRTSYNEQFF. The CDR3 DNA is TGTGCCAGCAGCAGTCGGACCTCCTACAATGAGCAGTTCTTC.

V and J are TRBV28 and TRBJ1-1, with D perhaps TRBD1 (5 bases). V lost 4 bases to trimming and J lost 4 bases, with 13 bases between them. Germline CDR1 is MDHEN and CDR2 is SYDVKM. This CDR3 is 14 amino acids long. CDR3 nucleotides: TGTGCCAGCAGTTCTGGGGGGTTGACCACTGAAGCTTTCTTT. Encoded protein: CASSSGGLTTEAFF.

The chain links TRBV30 to TRBJ1-2, with D possibly matching TRBD1 (6 bases). Germline assignment: CDR1 GTSNPN and CDR2 SVGIG (reference sequence). The CDR3 loop spans 16 amino acids. Trimming cost V 0 bases and J 8 bases, with 22 bases left between them. Here the CDR3 reads CAWSVPDRPLGKGYTF. For the CDR3, the DNA is TGTGCCTGGAGTGTCCCCGACAGGCCACTCGGAAAGGGCTACACCTTC. Full variable domain (outside the CDR3, taken from reference TRBV30 and TRBJ1-2): SQTIHQWPATLVQPVGSPLSLECTVEGTSNPNLYWYRQAAGRGLQLLFYSVGIGQISSEVPQNLSASRPQDRQFILSSKKLLLSDSGFYLCAWSVPDRPLGKGYTFGSGTRLTVV.